This TCR beta chain originates from a study of PD-L1 blockade in urothelial cancer. Indicated time point: peripheral blood 6 weeks after treatment start. Per patient, between 1 and 8 samples were collected at pretreatment and on-treatment time points. Into every PCR, synthetic TCR analog templates were spiked. Sequencing was performed with immunoSEQ multiplex PCR; in TCRdb, only in-frame clones are kept and a portion is missing. The data show about 120,000 clones, roughly 88% seen once. This CDR3 region has 15 residues. Germline V gene data show CDR1 as MDHEN and CDR2 as SYDVKM. V trimming: 4 bases; J trimming: 10 bases; junction bases outside the gene matches: 13. This clone was seen only a few times.

The sequencing used PBMCs, collected around atezolizumab (anti-PD-L1) treatment. This receptor was obtained from a man aged 50 or older with urothelial cancer. This chain connects TRBV28 to TRBJ2-1; 7 bases are shared with TRBD2. CDR3 protein: CASSSLARGRNEQFF. CDR3 DNA sequence: TGTGCCAGCAGTTCTCTAGCGCGGGGGAGGAACGAGCAGTTCTTC.